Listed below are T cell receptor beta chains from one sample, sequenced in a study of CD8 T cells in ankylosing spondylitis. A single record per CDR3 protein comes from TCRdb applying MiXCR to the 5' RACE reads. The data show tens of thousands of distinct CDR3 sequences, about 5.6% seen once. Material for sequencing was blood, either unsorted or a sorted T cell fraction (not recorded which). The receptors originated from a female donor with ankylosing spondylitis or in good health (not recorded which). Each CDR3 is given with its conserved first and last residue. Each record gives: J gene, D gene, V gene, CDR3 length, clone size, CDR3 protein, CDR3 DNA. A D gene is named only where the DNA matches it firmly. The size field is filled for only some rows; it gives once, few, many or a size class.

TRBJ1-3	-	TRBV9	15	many	CASSGLRGLEDTIYF	TGTGCCAGCAGCGGGCTCAGGGGCTTGGAGGACACCATATATTTT
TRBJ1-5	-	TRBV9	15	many	CASSVGGLLNQPQHF	TGTGCCAGCAGCGTAGGAGGACTGCTCAATCAGCCCCAGCATTTT
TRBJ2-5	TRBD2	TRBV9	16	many	CASSVAPTSGGETQYF	TGTGCCAGCAGCGTAGCCCCGACTAGCGGGGGAGAGACCCAGTACTTC
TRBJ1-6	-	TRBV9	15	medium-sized	CASSVGGPSNSPLHF	TGTGCCAGCAGCGTAGGGGGACCGAGTAATTCACCCCTCCACTTT
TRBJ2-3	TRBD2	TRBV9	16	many	CASSDRAGGQGDTQYF	TGTGCCAGCAGCGACCGAGCGGGGGGGCAAGGAGATACGCAGTATTTT
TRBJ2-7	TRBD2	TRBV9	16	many	CASSVAGTSGSDEQYF	TGTGCCAGCAGCGTAGCTGGGACTAGCGGGAGTGACGAGCAGTACTTC
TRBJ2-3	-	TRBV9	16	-	CASSVAPFSSTDTQYF	TGTGCCAGCAGCGTAGCACCATTTTCTAGCACAGATACGCAGTATTTT
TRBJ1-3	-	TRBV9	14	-	CASSGDGSGNTIYF	TGTGCCAGCAGCGGCGACGGCTCTGGAAACACCATATATTTT
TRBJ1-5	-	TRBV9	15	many	CASSVDWGAGQPQHF	TGTGCCAGCAGCGTAGATTGGGGTGCCGGCCAGCCCCAGCATTTT
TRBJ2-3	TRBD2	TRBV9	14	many	CASSGLALTDTQYF	TGTGCCAGCAGCGGACTAGCCCTCACAGATACGCAGTATTTT
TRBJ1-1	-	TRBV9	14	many	CASSVEQTLTEAFF	TGTGCCAGCAGCGTAGAACAGACCCTCACTGAAGCTTTCTTT
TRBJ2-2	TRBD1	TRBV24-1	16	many	CATSEIGTGSTGELFF	TGTGCCACCAGTGAAATTGGGACAGGGAGCACCGGGGAGCTGTTTTTT
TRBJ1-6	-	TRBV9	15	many	CASSLGGANNSPLHF	TGTGCCAGCAGCCTAGGAGGGGCAAATAATTCACCCCTCCACTTT
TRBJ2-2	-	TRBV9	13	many	CASSGRGAGELFF	TGTGCCAGCAGCGGACGGGGGGCTGGGGAGCTGTTTTTT
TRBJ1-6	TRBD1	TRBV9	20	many	CASSVSVGTGSDRRDSPLHF	TGTGCCAGCAGCGTTTCAGTGGGGACAGGATCCGACCGGAGGGATTCACCCCTCCACTTT
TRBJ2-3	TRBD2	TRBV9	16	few	CASSVGRRIAGDTQYF	TGTGCCAGCAGCGTAGGGAGGAGGATAGCGGGAGATACGCAGTATTTT
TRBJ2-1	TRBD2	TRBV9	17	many	CASRDERGAGSYNEQFF	TGTGCCAGCAGGGATGAGCGGGGGGCTGGCTCCTACAATGAGCAGTTCTTC
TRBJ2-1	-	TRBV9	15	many	CASSVAASWSNEQFF	TGTGCCAGCAGCGTAGCGGCTAGCTGGAGCAATGAGCAGTTCTTC
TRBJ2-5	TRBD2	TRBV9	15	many	CASSVAAGALETQYF	TGTGCCAGCAGCGTAGCAGCGGGGGCCCTAGAGACCCAGTACTTC
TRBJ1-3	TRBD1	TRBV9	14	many	CASSSAGGLNTIYF	TGTGCCAGCAGCTCAGCAGGGGGCTTGAACACCATATATTTT
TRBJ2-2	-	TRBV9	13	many	CASSYSGPGELFF	TGTGCCAGCAGCTATAGCGGCCCCGGGGAGCTGTTTTTT
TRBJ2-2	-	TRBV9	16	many	CASSVAGTLPTGELFF	TGTGCCAGCAGCGTAGCCGGGACTCTACCAACCGGGGAGCTGTTTTTT
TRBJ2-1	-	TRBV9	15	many	CASSVGGGPAAEQFF	TGTGCCAGCAGCGTAGGAGGAGGGCCAGCCGCTGAGCAGTTCTTC
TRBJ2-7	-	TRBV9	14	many	CASSVQGSSYEQYF	TGTGCCAGCAGCGTTCAGGGATCCTCCTACGAGCAGTACTTC
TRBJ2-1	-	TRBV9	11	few	CASSQDNEQFF	TGTGCCAGCAGCCAAGACAATGAGCAGTTCTTC
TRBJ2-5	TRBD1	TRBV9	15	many	CASSALDRGLETQYF	TGTGCCAGCAGCGCACTGGACAGGGGGCTTGAGACCCAGTACTTC
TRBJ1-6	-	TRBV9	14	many	CASSPRGAGSPLHF	TGTGCCAGCAGCCCGCGGGGCGCAGGTTCACCCCTCCACTTT
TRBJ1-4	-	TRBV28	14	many	CASPMGWANEKLFF	TGTGCCAGTCCGATGGGGTGGGCTAATGAAAAACTGTTTTTT
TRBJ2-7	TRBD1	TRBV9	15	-	CASSVGPGQEREQYF	TGTGCCAGCAGCGTAGGACCGGGACAGGAACGCGAGCAGTACTTC
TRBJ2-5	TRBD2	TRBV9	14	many	CASSELAGQETQYF	TGTGCCAGCAGTGAACTAGCGGGACAAGAGACCCAGTACTTC
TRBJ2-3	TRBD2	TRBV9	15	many	CASSVGGRGTDTQYF	TGTGCCAGCAGCGTAGGCGGGAGGGGCACAGATACGCAGTATTTT
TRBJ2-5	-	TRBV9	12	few	CASSAHQETQYF	TGTGCCAGCTCCGCGCACCAAGAGACCCAGTACTTC
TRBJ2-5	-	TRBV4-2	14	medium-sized	CASSQDETKETQYF	TGTGCCAGCAGCCAAGATGAGACGAAAGAGACCCAGTACTTC
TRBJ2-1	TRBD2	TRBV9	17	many	CASSAVGTSGPYNEQFF	TGTGCCAGCAGCGCAGTGGGGACTAGCGGGCCTTACAATGAGCAGTTCTTC
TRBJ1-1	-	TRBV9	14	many	CASSTDGLNTEAFF	TGTGCCAGCAGCACGGACGGCTTGAACACTGAAGCTTTCTTT
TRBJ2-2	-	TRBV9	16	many	CASSQQGSRYTGELFF	TGTGCCAGCAGCCAACAGGGCTCCCGCTACACCGGGGAGCTGTTTTTT
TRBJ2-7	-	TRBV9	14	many	CASSVETDSYEQYF	TGTGCCAGCAGCGTAGAGACTGACTCCTACGAGCAGTACTTC
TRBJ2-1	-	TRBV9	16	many	CASSLTGGSSYNEQFF	TGTGCCAGCAGCCTCACTGGGGGGAGCTCCTACAATGAGCAGTTCTTC
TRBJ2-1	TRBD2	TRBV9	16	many	CASSPPWTSGRNEQFF	TGTGCCAGCAGCCCCCCCTGGACTAGCGGGAGGAATGAGCAGTTCTTC
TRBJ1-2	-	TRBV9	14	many	CASSVGARWDGYTF	TGTGCCAGCAGCGTAGGGGCACGATGGGATGGCTACACCTTC
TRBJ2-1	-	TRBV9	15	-	CASSATRSSYNEQFF	TGTGCCAGCAGCGCAACTAGGAGCTCCTACAATGAGCAGTTCTTC
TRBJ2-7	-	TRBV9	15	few	CASSATPVRAGEQYF	TGTGCCAGCAGCGCCACCCCTGTGAGGGCTGGCGAGCAGTACTTC
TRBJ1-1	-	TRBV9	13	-	CASSVEHRTEAFF	TGTGCCAGCAGCGTAGAGCACAGAACTGAAGCTTTCTTT
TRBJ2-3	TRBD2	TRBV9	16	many	CASSKGLAASTDTQYF	TGTGCCAGCAGCAAGGGACTAGCGGCCAGCACAGATACGCAGTATTTT
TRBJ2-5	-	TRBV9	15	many	CASSVDVGGRETQYF	TGTGCCAGCAGCGTAGATGTCGGGGGGCGGGAGACCCAGTACTTC
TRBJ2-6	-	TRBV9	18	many	CASSGAGTRWSGANVLTF	TGTGCCAGCAGCGGGGCCGGGACACGGTGGTCTGGGGCCAACGTCCTGACTTTC
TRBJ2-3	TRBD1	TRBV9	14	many	CASDRGSSTDTQYF	TGTGCCAGCGACAGGGGATCTAGCACAGATACGCAGTATTTT
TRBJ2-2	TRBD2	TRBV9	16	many	CASSVGLAGNTGELFF	TGTGCCAGCAGCGTCGGGCTAGCGGGCAACACCGGGGAGCTGTTTTTT
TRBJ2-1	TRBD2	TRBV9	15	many	CASSLQGLAPNEQFF	TGTGCCAGCAGCCTCCAGGGACTAGCCCCCAATGAGCAGTTCTTC
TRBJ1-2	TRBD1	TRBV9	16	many	CASSVGTGGANYGYTF	TGTGCCAGCAGCGTTGGGACAGGGGGGGCTAACTATGGCTACACCTTC
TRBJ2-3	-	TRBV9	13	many	CASSVDWYNTQYF	TGTGCCAGCAGCGTAGACTGGTACAATACGCAGTATTTT
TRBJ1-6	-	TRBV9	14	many	CASSVEQGRSPLHF	TGTGCCAGCAGCGTAGAGCAGGGCCGGTCACCCCTCCACTTT
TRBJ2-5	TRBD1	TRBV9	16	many	CASSERGTGLRETQYF	TGTGCCAGCAGCGAGAGAGGGACAGGCCTTCGGGAGACCCAGTACTTC
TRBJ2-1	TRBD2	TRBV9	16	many	CASSKGPTSGVVEQFF	TGTGCCAGCAGCAAGGGACCGACTAGCGGGGTTGTTGAGCAGTTCTTC
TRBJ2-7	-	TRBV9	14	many	CASSASTGRSEQYF	TGTGCCAGCAGCGCGTCGACGGGACGTAGCGAGCAGTACTTC
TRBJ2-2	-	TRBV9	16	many	CASSVVVGGGTGELFF	TGTGCCAGCAGCGTAGTTGTAGGGGGAGGCACCGGGGAGCTGTTTTTT
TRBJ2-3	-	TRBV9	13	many	CASSVSLEDTQYF	TGTGCCAGCAGCGTGAGTCTTGAAGATACGCAGTATTTT
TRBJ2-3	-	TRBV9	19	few	CASSGPLGGGRVSTDTQYF	TGTGCCAGCAGCGGCCCCCTGGGGGGGGGGCGAGTTAGCACAGATACGCAGTATTTT
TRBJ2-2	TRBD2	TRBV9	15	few	CASSVLGGGAGELFF	TGTGCCAGCAGCGTACTCGGCGGGGGGGCCGGGGAGCTGTTTTTT
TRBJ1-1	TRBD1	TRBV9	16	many	CASSVGGQVINTEAFF	TGTGCCAGCAGCGTAGGGGGACAGGTGATCAACACTGAAGCTTTCTTT